Below are 26 T cell receptor beta chains sequenced from a single sample in a study of early T cells in non-severe SARS-CoV-2 infection. TCRdb reanalysed the 5' RACE reads using MiXCR and keeps one entry per CDR3 protein. Among approximately 65,000 distinct CDR3 sequences listed, approximately 10% were seen once. The sample comprised whole blood. The receptor source for this set is an adult who was a healthcare worker with PCR-confirmed SARS-CoV-2 infection or an uninfected control (not recorded which).

At least ten counts were recorded for this clonotype. The gene calls are TRBV7-8 and TRBJ1-2; no firm D call. Germline CDR1 SGHVS, CDR2 FQNEAQ. The CDR3 runs to 14 residues. V was cut by 1 base and J by 0 bases, with 6 bases left in between. The CDR3 protein is CASSLGQTNYGYTF. In DNA, the CDR3 is TGTGCCAGCAGCTTAGGACAAACTAACTATGGCTACACCTTC.

V usage is TRBV11-2 and J usage is TRBJ1-3; no clear D. The germline V and J ends were trimmed by 3 bases and 0 bases, with 9 bases remaining between them. In germline, CDR1 is SGHAT, CDR2 FQNNGV. CDR3 length: 15 residues. For the CDR3, the DNA is TGTGCCAGCAGCTTCGTGGGCGCCTCTGGAAACACCATATATTTT. Translation: CASSFVGASGNTIYF.

This chain connects TRBV27 to TRBJ2-2; the match to TRBD2 covers 10 bases. V lost 7 bases and J lost 6; bases outside the gene matches: 11. There are 16 residues in the CDR3. Germline lookup yields CDR1 MNHEY and CDR2 SMNVEV (reference sequence). The CDR3: CASTDRVAGGPGELFF. CDR3 sequence (DNA): TGTGCCAGCACCGACCGAGTAGCGGGAGGACCCGGGGAGCTGTTTTTT.

The chain links TRBV20-1 to TRBJ2-7; 10 bases line up with TRBD2. Germline CDR1 and CDR2: DFQATT and SNEGSKA (reference sequence). V trimming: 2 bases; J trimming: 5 bases; junction bases outside the gene matches: 3. The length of the CDR3 is 13 residues. Here the CDR3 DNA reads TGCAGTGCTAGACTAGCGGGAGCCCACGAGCAGTACTTC. Amino acid sequence: CSARLAGAHEQYF.

The chain employs TRBV20-1 and TRBJ2-1; D unresolved. CDR3 length: 14 amino acids. Germline CDR1 DFQATT, CDR2 SNEGSKA (reference sequence). Trimming took off 6 bases at V and 6 bases at J, with 18 bases between the two ends. CDR3 region: CSARDLDRVNEQFF. The CDR3 DNA is TGCAGTGCCCGAGATCTAGATAGAGTCAATGAGCAGTTCTTC.

This clonotype has a handful of counts. V usage is TRBV11-2 and J usage is TRBJ2-1, with 8 positions matching TRBD2. The CDR3 is 15 amino acids. Trimming took 4 bases from V and 2 from J; bases not matched to a gene: 4. Germline V CDR1 and CDR2: SGHAT, FQNNGV. The CDR3 spells CASSSREGAYNEQFF. For the CDR3, the DNA is TGTGCCAGCAGCTCACGGGAGGGGGCCTACAATGAGCAGTTCTTC.

This clonotype was seen a few times. The chain has TRBV19 and TRBJ2-1; 10 bases line up with TRBD2. Germline trimming cut 3 bases from V and 3 bases from J; bases unmatched to any gene: 2. The CDR3 is 15 amino acids. The V gene's germline CDR1 is LNHDA and CDR2 SQIVND (reference sequence). CDR3 region: CASSIASGSYNEQFF. CDR3 nucleotides: TGTGCCAGTAGTATCGCTAGCGGGAGCTACAATGAGCAGTTCTTC.

This sequence joins TRBV11-2 and TRBJ1-2, with a possible D match to TRBD1 (5 bases). The CDR3 is made up of 12 amino acids. Trimming removed 5 bases at V and 5 bases at J, with 9 bases between. Germline V gene data show CDR1 as SGHAT and CDR2 as FQNNGV. The CDR3 protein is CASSQQVYGYTF. The CDR3 nucleotides read TGTGCCAGCAGCCAACAGGTTTATGGCTACACCTTC. The full variable domain, with the rest looked up from reference TRBV11-2 and TRBJ1-2, is EAGVAQSPRYKIIEKRQSVAFWCNPISGHATLYWYQQILGQGPKLLIQFQNNGVVDDSQLPKDRFSAERLKGVDSTLKIQPAKLEDSAVYLCASSQQVYGYTFGSGTRLTVV.

V and J are TRBV6-2 or TRBV6-3 and TRBJ1-5, with D unclear. The CDR3 is 13 residues long. V was trimmed by 2 bases and J by 6 bases, leaving 8 bases between them. The germline V gene has CDR1 MNHEY and CDR2 SVGEGT. The CDR3 here is CASSYDFSQPQHF. In DNA form, the CDR3 reads TGTGCCAGCAGTTACGACTTCAGTCAGCCCCAGCATTTT.

The J gene is TRBJ2-2, the V gene TRBV7-2; 10 bases align to TRBD1. CDR1 SGHTA and CDR2 FQGNSA come from the germline V gene. This CDR3 comprises 17 residues. V gave up 2 bases and J gave up 4 bases; unmatched junction bases: 7. The DNA of the CDR3 is TGTGCCAGCAGCTTATGGTTGGGACAGGGGATCACCGGGGAGCTGTTTTTT. As protein: CASSLWLGQGITGELFF.

This sequence joins TRBV12-3 or TRBV12-4 and TRBJ2-7, with a tentative D call TRBD1 (5 bases). The CDR3 totals 14 residues. V was cut by 5 bases and J by 2 bases, with 13 bases left in between. CDR3 protein: CASSPRRVTYEQYF. As DNA, the CDR3 is TGTGCCAGCAGTCCACGCAGGGTAACCTACGAGCAGTACTTC.

This clonotype was counted between two and nine times. This chain connects TRBV9 to TRBJ2-3; 7 bases map to TRBD2. Germline trimming cut 3 bases from V and 2 bases from J; bases unmatched to any gene: 6. In germline, CDR1 is SGDLS, CDR2 YYNGEE. The CDR3 consists of 15 residues. CDR3: CASSEDGTITDTQYF. CDR3 coding DNA: TGTGCCAGCAGCGAGGACGGGACTATCACAGATACGCAGTATTTT. Full variable domain (outside the CDR3, taken from reference TRBV9 and TRBJ2-3): DSGVTQTPKHLITATGQRVTLRCSPRSGDLSVYWYQQSLDQGLQFLIQYYNGEERAKGNILERFSAQQFPDLHSELNLSSLELGDSALYFCASSEDGTITDTQYFGPGTRLTVL.

The V call is TRBV5-4, the J call TRBJ2-7; D remains ambiguous. The CDR3 contains 13 residues. Trimming removed 0 bases from V and 2 bases from J, with 6 bases in between. In germline, CDR1 is SGHNT, CDR2 YYREEE (reference sequence). The CDR3 nucleotides read TGTGCCAGCAGCTTGGGAACCACCTACGAGCAGTACTTC. It specifies CASSLGTTYEQYF. Full variable domain (rest looked up from reference TRBV5-4 and TRBJ2-7): ETGVTQSPTHLIKTRGQQVTLRCSSQSGHNTVSWYQQALGQGPQFIFQYYREEENGRGNFPPRFSGLQFPNYSSELNVNALELDDSALYLCASSLGTTYEQYFGPGTRLTVT.

Turning to this clonotype: A much larger clone sits a single nucleotide away, making a read error possible. This chain connects TRBV2 to TRBJ2-7; a possible D gene is TRBD2 (6 bases). The CDR3 is 13 residues long. Germline-derived CDR1 and CDR2 are SNHLY and FYNNEI. Trimming removed 3 bases at V and 9 bases at J, with 15 bases between. CDR3 DNA sequence: TGTGCCAGCAGTGATGCGGCTAACGGGAGGCAGTACTTC. It translates to CASSDAANGRQYF.

The V gene is TRBV20-1, the J gene TRBJ1-4; TRBD1 matches 9 bases. This CDR3 contains 18 residues. The germline CDR1 and CDR2 sequences are DFQATT and SNEGSKA (reference sequence). J lost 6 bases, V lost 1 base, and 15 bases had no gene match. CDR3 nucleotide sequence: TGCAGTGCTAGAGGAGTAGGACAGGGGCCAATATCCGATGAAAAACTGTTTTTT. Amino acid sequence: CSARGVGQGPISDEKLFF.

The chain carries TRBV27 and TRBJ2-7; 8 bases agree with TRBD1. Per germline, CDR1 MNHEY and CDR2 SMNVEV (reference sequence). V lost 8 bases to trimming and J lost 0 bases; unmatched junction nucleotides: 6. The CDR3 is 14 residues long. The CDR3 loop is CASCKTGASYEQYF. The CDR3 DNA is TGTGCCAGCTGTAAGACAGGGGCCTCCTACGAGCAGTACTTC.

The genes are TRBV30 and TRBJ2-3; no definite D call. The CDR3 contains 14 residues. Trimming removed 1 base from V and 0 bases from J, with 8 bases in between. Germline lookup yields CDR1 GTSNPN and CDR2 SVGIG (reference sequence). CDR3 residues: CAWSEGRSTDTQYF. The DNA for the CDR3 is TGTGCCTGGAGTGAGGGTCGAAGCACAGATACGCAGTATTTT.

This clonotype has just a few counts. The chain recombines TRBV28 with TRBJ2-1, with D perhaps assigned TRBD1 or TRBD2 (6 bases each). Germline assignment: CDR1 MDHEN and CDR2 SYDVKM. The CDR3 spans 15 residues. V was cut by 4 bases and J by 9 bases, with 19 bases left in between. CDR3 protein: CASSSGLMGGGEQFF. In DNA form, the CDR3 reads TGTGCCAGCAGTTCGGGCCTCATGGGGGGCGGTGAGCAGTTCTTC.

This clonotype was found a few times. The CDR3 loop is CASSLPDREVITGELFF. Here the CDR3 DNA reads TGTGCCAGCAGCTTACCAGACAGGGAAGTTATCACCGGGGAGCTGTTTTTT. The genes are TRBV7-9 and TRBJ2-2; the match to TRBD1 covers 7 bases. The CDR3 is made up of 17 amino acids. CDR1 SEHNR and CDR2 FQNEAQ come from the germline V gene (reference sequence). The ends lost 2 bases at V and 4 bases at J; junction bases unmatched: 10.

V is TRBV6-1 and J is TRBJ2-7, with D hard to call. Germline CDR1 and CDR2: MNHNS and SASEGT. V gave up 2 bases and J gave up 5 bases, with 7 bases separating them. CDR3 size: 12 residues. CDR3: CASSELSDEQYF. CDR3 DNA: TGTGCCAGCAGTGAACTGAGCGACGAGCAGTACTTC.

This clonotype was found a few times. V is TRBV6-1 and J is TRBJ2-4; D unclear. Germline V CDR1 and CDR2: MNHNS, SASEGT. This CDR3 is built from 12 residues. V was pared by 0 bases and J by 7 bases, with 4 bases between. The DNA of the CDR3 is TGTGCCAGCAGTGAAGCTAGGAACATTCAGTACTTC. Translating gives CASSEARNIQYF.

This chain connects TRBV15 to TRBJ2-5; a possible D gene is TRBD2 (5 bases). This CDR3 is 14 amino acids long. Germline CDR1 and CDR2: LNHNV and YYDKDF (reference sequence). Trimming left V 1 base short and J 5 bases short, with 11 bases between. The CDR3 DNA follows: TGTGCCACCAGCAGAGGTGGGAGAGTTGAGACCCAGTACTTC. This sequence encodes CATSRGGRVETQYF. The full variable domain, rest sourced from reference TRBV15 and TRBJ2-5, is DAMVIQNPRYQVTQFGKPVTLSCSQTLNHNVMYWYQQKSSQAPKLLFHYYDKDFNNEADTPDNFQSRRPNTSFCFLDIRSPGLGDTAMYLCATSRGGRVETQYFGPGTRLLVL.

This clonotype was detected only a few times. The chain uses TRBV28 and TRBJ2-7, with D unclear. Germline V gene sequence: CDR1 MDHEN, CDR2 SYDVKM. Trimming shortened V by 6 bases and J by 0 bases, and 12 bases separated the two germline ends. The CDR3 runs 14 residues. As DNA, the CDR3 is TGTGCCAGCAGAAGATCCTCCAGCTCCTACGAGCAGTACTTC. It encodes CASRRSSSSYEQYF. Combining the CDR3 with reference TRBV28 and TRBJ2-7 gives the whole variable domain DVKVTQSSRYLVKRTGEKVFLECVQDMDHENMFWYRQDPGLGLRLIYFSYDVKMKEKGDIPEGYSVSREKKERFSLILESASTNQTSMYLCASRRSSSSYEQYFGPGTRLTVT.

This clonotype appeared many times. The gene calls are TRBV20-1 and TRBJ1-2; D gene uncertain. CDR3 length: 13 residues. Trimming left V 1 base short and J 4 bases short, with 10 bases between. Germline CDR1 is DFQATT and CDR2 is SNEGSKA (reference sequence). CDR3 coding DNA: TGCAGTGCTAGAGTATTAGGCCTCTATGGCTACACCTTC. As protein: CSARVLGLYGYTF.

This clonotype was seen more than once but under ten times. CDR3 nucleotide sequence: TGTGCCAGCAGCTTAGAACAGGGGGCTAGCAATCAGCCCCAGCATTTT. It is translated as CASSLEQGASNQPQHF. The V gene is TRBV7-9, the J gene TRBJ1-5, with TRBD1 identical over 9 bases. Looked up from germline, CDR1 is SEHNR and CDR2 is FQNEAQ (reference sequence). The CDR3 covers 16 residues. The trim removed 1 base at V and 0 bases at J, leaving 1 base unmatched. Looking up the rest from reference TRBV7-9 and TRBJ1-5 gives the full variable domain: DTGVSQNPRHKITKRGQNVTFRCDPISEHNRLYWYRQTLGQGPEFLTYFQNEAQLEKSRLLSDRFSAERPKGSFSTLEIQRTEQGDSAMYLCASSLEQGASNQPQHFGDGTRLSIL.

This clonotype was counted ten times or more. This chain uses TRBV6-5 with TRBJ1-5, with D perhaps TRBD1 (6 bases). V dropped 2 bases and J dropped 4 bases, with 12 bases sitting between them. Germline CDR1 MNHEY, CDR2 SVGAGI. The CDR3 sequence is 15 residues long. CDR3 region: CASSYGGQANQPQHF. CDR3 in DNA: TGTGCCAGCAGTTACGGGGGGCAGGCTAATCAGCCCCAGCATTTT.